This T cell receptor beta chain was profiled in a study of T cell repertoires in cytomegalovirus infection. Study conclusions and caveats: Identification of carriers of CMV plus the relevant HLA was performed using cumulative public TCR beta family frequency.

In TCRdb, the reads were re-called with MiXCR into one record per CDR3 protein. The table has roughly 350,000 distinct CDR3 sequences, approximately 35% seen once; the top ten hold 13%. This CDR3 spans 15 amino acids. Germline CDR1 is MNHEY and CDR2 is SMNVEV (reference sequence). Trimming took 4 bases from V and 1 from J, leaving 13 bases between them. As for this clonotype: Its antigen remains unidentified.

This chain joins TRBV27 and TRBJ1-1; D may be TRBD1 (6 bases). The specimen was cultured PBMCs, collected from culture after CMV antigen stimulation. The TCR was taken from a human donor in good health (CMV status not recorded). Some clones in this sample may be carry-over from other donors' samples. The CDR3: CASSSSSTGNTEAFF. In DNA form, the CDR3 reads TGTGCCAGCAGTTCTTCCTCGACAGGGAACACTGAAGCTTTCTTT.